A single sample gave rise to the 25 T cell receptor beta chains below, sequenced in a study of blood T cell repertoires in COVID-19. Data came from immunoSEQ multiplex PCR; TCRdb stores just in-frame clones and leaves some out. The sample shows roughly 200,000 clones, 82% of them seen only once. The specimen was PBMCs or T cells enriched from blood (not recorded which). Every receptor here comes from a woman aged 60-75 years with acute COVID-19.

The V and J genes are TRBV7-8 and TRBJ1-1; D is perhaps TRBD1 (5 bases). This CDR3 spans 13 amino acids. CDR1 and CDR2 (germline): SGHVS, FQNEAQ. V lost 0 bases and J lost 8, with 10 bases in between. This chain's CDR3 is CASSLAFAGEAFF. The CDR3 DNA reads as TGTGCCAGCAGCTTAGCGTTTGCAGGGGAAGCTTTCTTT.

The rearrangement uses TRBV19 and TRBJ1-4; tentatively, D is TRBD1 (6 bases). The V end lost 7 bases, the J end lost 8 bases, and 17 bases lay between the germline ends. CDR1 is LNHDA and CDR2 is SQIVND in the germline V gene (reference sequence). This CDR3 has 14 residues. CDR3 in amino acids: CASTRRGAGEKLFF. The DNA of the CDR3 is TGTGCCAGTACCCGCCGGGGGGCAGGGGAAAAACTGTTTTTT. Together with reference TRBV19 and TRBJ1-4, the CDR3 gives the full variable domain: DGGITQSPKYLFRKEGQNVTLSCEQNLNHDAMYWYRQDPGQGLRLIYYSQIVNDFQKGDIAEGYSVSREKKESFPLTVTSAQKNPTAFYLCASTRRGAGEKLFFGSGTQLSVL.

The chain joins TRBV27 to TRBJ2-7; D is unresolved. V lost 1 base to trimming and J lost 4 bases, with 2 bases between them. The CDR3 loop spans 11 amino acids. Per germline, CDR1 MNHEY and CDR2 SMNVEV (reference sequence). The CDR3 loop reads CASSLLYEQYF. The CDR3 DNA reads as TGTGCCAGCAGTTTATTATACGAGCAGTACTTC.

The rearrangement links TRBV2 to TRBJ1-2; D not resolved. CDR3 length: 12 amino acids. Trimming cost V 4 bases and J 5 bases, with 8 bases left between them. CDR1 and CDR2 from the germline V gene are SNHLY and FYNNEI. The CDR3 nucleotides read TGTGCCAGCAGTGTCGCAGGTTATGGCTACACCTTC. It specifies CASSVAGYGYTF.

V is TRBV6-5 and J is TRBJ2-1, with 9 bases fitting TRBD2. V shed 7 bases, J shed 7 bases, and the junction held 8 bases outside the gene matches. The germline gives CDR1 MNHEY, CDR2 SVGAGI. CDR3 length: 14 residues. The CDR3 is CASNLAGAWNEQFF. The DNA for the CDR3 is TGTGCCAGCAATTTAGCGGGGGCCTGGAATGAGCAGTTCTTC.

This chain joins TRBV5-5 and TRBJ2-2; 7 bases are shared with TRBD1. With V trimmed by 5 bases and J by 3 bases, 7 bases remained unmatched. Germline assignment: CDR1 SGHKS and CDR2 YYEKEE (reference sequence). CDR3 size: 15 residues. The CDR3 region has the DNA TGTGCCAGCAGTTCCGACAGGGCGGACACCGGGGAGCTGTTTTTT. It encodes CASSSDRADTGELFF. The whole variable domain, remainder taken from reference TRBV5-5 and TRBJ2-2, is DAGVTQSPTHLIKTRGQQVTLRCSPISGHKSVSWYQQVLGQGPQFIFQYYEKEERGRGNFPDRFSARQFPNYSSELNVNALLLGDSALYLCASSSDRADTGELFFGEGSRLTVL.

The chain is built from TRBV6-5 and TRBJ1-2; a possible D gene is TRBD1 (6 bases). Germline CDR1 reads MNHEY; CDR2 reads SVGAGI. This CDR3 spans 15 amino acids. The germline V and J ends were trimmed by 0 bases and 5 bases, with 13 bases remaining between them. CDR3 nucleotide sequence: TGTGCCAGCAGTTACTCTGAGGACAGCCGTTATGGCTACACCTTC. This sequence encodes CASSYSEDSRYGYTF.

The rearrangement uses TRBV6-5 and TRBJ2-1, with a weak D call TRBD2 (5 bases). CDR1 and CDR2 (germline): MNHEY, SVGAGI. The CDR3 contains 15 residues. V shed 7 bases and J shed 0 bases, with 13 bases lying between them. DNA for the CDR3: TGTGCCAGCACCCCCGGGGTGGGCTCCTACAATGAGCAGTTCTTC. Encoded protein: CASTPGVGSYNEQFF.

The gene calls are TRBV5-1 and TRBJ2-1; the match to TRBD2 covers 10 bases. In germline, CDR1 is SGHRS, CDR2 YFSETQ. The CDR3 has 15 residues. V was clipped by 5 bases and J by 6 bases; unmatched bases: 8. CDR3 in DNA: TGCGCCAGCAGGACTACGGCTAGCGGGAGCAATGAGCAGTTCTTC. This sequence encodes CASRTTASGSNEQFF.

The count of this clone is one. The V and J genes are TRBV3-1 (or the pseudogene TRBV3-2) and TRBJ1-1, with D possibly being TRBD1 (5 bases). Germline V gene sequence: CDR1 LGHDT, CDR2 YNNKEL (reference sequence). CDR3 size: 14 residues. V gave up 5 bases and J gave up 11 bases, with 21 bases separating them. The CDR3 loop is CASSSVGAVDEAFF. The CDR3, as DNA: TGTGCCAGCAGCTCGGTAGGGGCCGTGGACGAGGCTTTCTTT.

This clone appeared a few times. J is TRBJ1-5 and V is TRBV12-2. TRBV12-2 is classified as a pseudogene. The CDR3 runs to 18 residues. CDR3 region: CASRLAFRRGTEFEPQHF. In nucleotides, the CDR3 is TGTGCAAGTCGCTTAGCCTTCCGTCGGGGTACAGAGTTTGAGCCCCAGCATTTT.

The chain couples TRBV5-1 to TRBJ1-4; D perhaps matches TRBD1 (6 bases). Germline CDR1 reads SGHRS; CDR2 reads YFSETQ. Trimming pared 8 bases from V and 0 bases from J, leaving 11 bases between. The CDR3 length is 14 residues. The CDR3 spells CASGDTATNEKLFF. The DNA of the CDR3 is TGCGCCAGTGGGGACACAGCAACTAATGAAAAACTGTTTTTT. The full variable domain, its missing parts supplied by reference TRBV5-1 and TRBJ1-4, is KAGVTQTPRYLIKTRGQQVTLSCSPISGHRSVSWYQQTPGQGLQFLFEYFSETQRNKGNFPGRFSGRQFSNSRSEMNVSTLELGDSALYLCASGDTATNEKLFFGSGTQLSVL.

The rearrangement joins TRBV2 to TRBJ1-6; perhaps TRBD1 as D (5 bases). The V gene lost 5 bases and the J gene lost 5 bases, with 10 bases spanning the gap. This CDR3 is 14 amino acids long. Germline V gives CDR1 SNHLY, CDR2 FYNNEI. CDR3 loop: CASSQGLDNSPLHF. For the CDR3, the DNA is TGTGCCAGCAGTCAGGGTCTGGATAATTCACCCCTCCACTTT.

This chain joins TRBV27 and TRBJ2-5; a weak D match, TRBD1 (6 bases). V gave up 5 bases and J gave up 5 bases, with 33 bases separating them. The CDR3 totals 20 residues. Germline lookup yields CDR1 MNHEY and CDR2 SMNVEV (reference sequence). CDR3 region: CASSPNGSGTIRRRPETQYF. Here the CDR3 DNA reads TGTGCCAGCAGTCCAAATGGGTCCGGGACAATTAGGCGTCGTCCGGAGACCCAGTACTTC.

This clone was picked up one time. The V gene is TRBV3-1 (or the pseudogene TRBV3-2), the J gene TRBJ2-7, with TRBD2 matching 9 bases. The V gene's germline CDR1 is LGHDT and CDR2 YNNKEL (reference sequence). Trimming removed 4 bases from V and 5 bases from J; junction bases left unmatched: 12. The CDR3 is 16 amino acids. The CDR3 nucleotides read TGTGCCAGCAGCCCCTATGGGGCGGGAGGGCTCAACGAGCAGTACTTC. It is translated as CASSPYGAGGLNEQYF.

This chain links TRBV10-3 with TRBJ2-1; 15 nucleotides match TRBD2. V trimming: 4 bases; J trimming: 0 bases; junction bases outside the gene matches: 10. The CDR3 has 20 residues. Per the germline V gene, CDR1 is ENHRY and CDR2 is SYGVKD. The CDR3, as DNA: TGTGCCATCAGTGCTTCGCCGGGACTAGCGGGAGGCCCCTCCTACAATGAGCAGTTCTTC. It is translated as CAISASPGLAGGPSYNEQFF.

The chain has TRBV7-9 and TRBJ2-1, with 7 nucleotides matching TRBD2. J gave up 0 bases and V 2 bases, and 7 bases lay outside the gene matches. CDR3 length: 17 residues. Germline-derived CDR1 and CDR2 are SEHNR and FQNEAQ (reference sequence). The CDR3 protein is CASSLRASGGSYNEQFF. CDR3 nucleotides: TGTGCCAGCAGCTTAAGGGCTAGCGGAGGCTCCTACAATGAGCAGTTCTTC.

The chain carries TRBV24-1 and TRBJ2-2; 7 nucleotides align to TRBD1. Germline V CDR1 and CDR2: KGHDR, SFDVKD. The V and J ends lost 9 bases and 3 bases, in that order; junction bases with no gene match: 3. The CDR3 spans 13 residues. CDR3 DNA sequence: TGTGCCACCCGACAGGGACACACCGGGGAGCTGTTTTTT. This codes for CATRQGHTGELFF.

The chain employs TRBV12-3 or TRBV12-4 and TRBJ1-2; 7 nucleotides line up with TRBD1. CDR3 length equals 12 residues. The junction had 3 bases not matched to a gene; V was cut back by 6 bases and J by 5 bases. The CDR3 nucleotides read TGTGCCAGCAGGTCGACAGGGTATGGCTACACCTTC. Amino acid sequence: CASRSTGYGYTF.

The chain combines TRBV5-1 with TRBJ2-7; TRBD1 aligns across 9 bases. After removal of 0 bases from V and 6 bases from J, the junction contained 7 bases not matched to a gene. Germline CDR1 and CDR2: SGHRS and YFSETQ. CDR3 length: 15 amino acids. The CDR3 region is CASSLAGDRGSEQYF. CDR3 nucleotides: TGCGCCAGCAGCTTGGCCGGCGACAGGGGGAGCGAGCAGTACTTC.

The V and J genes are TRBV12-1 and TRBJ1-4; the tabulated D call, TRBD1, remains unverified against the DNA. TRBV12-1 is described as a pseudogene. The CDR3 is 14 residues long. The CDR3 loop is CASSFPRVGEKLFF. The DNA of the CDR3 is TGTGCCAGCAGCTTCCCCAGGGTTGGGGAAAAACTGTTTTTT.

The V gene is TRBV18, the J gene TRBJ1-6; possible D gene TRBD1, 6 bases. Germline V CDR1 and CDR2: KGHSH, LQKENI. Trimming shortened V by 6 bases and J by 6 bases, and 15 bases separated the two germline ends. The length of the CDR3 is 15 residues. CDR3 coding DNA: TGTGCCAGCTCCAGGGACACCCAGCTTAATTCACCCCTCCACTTT. This translates into CASSRDTQLNSPLHF. Together with reference TRBV18 and TRBJ1-6, the CDR3 gives the full variable domain: NAGVMQNPRHLVRRRGQEARLRCSPMKGHSHVYWYRQLPEEGLKFMVYLQKENIIDESGMPKERFSAEFPKEGPSILRIQQVVRGDSAAYFCASSRDTQLNSPLHFGNGTRLTVT.

The chain uses TRBV15 and TRBJ2-7; 7 bases fit TRBD1. The CDR3 length is 15 residues. V trimming: 1 base; J trimming: 4 bases; junction bases outside the gene matches: 7. Germline CDR1 LNHNV, CDR2 YYDKDF (reference sequence). The CDR3 bases are TGTGCCACCAGCAGAGCCCCCGGGACAGCTTACGAGCAGTACGTC. This encodes CATSRAPGTAYEQYV.

V gene TRBV13 combines with J gene TRBJ2-7; 8 nucleotides match TRBD2. V gave up 5 bases and J gave up 3 bases; unmatched junction bases: 6. Germline loops: CDR1 PRHDT, CDR2 FYEKMQ (reference sequence). The CDR3 runs to 14 residues. In DNA, the CDR3 is TGTGCCAGCAGCCCTTTACTAGCGGACTACGAGCAGTACTTC. Encoded protein: CASSPLLADYEQYF. Together with reference TRBV13 and TRBJ2-7, the CDR3 gives the full variable domain: AAGVIQSPRHLIKEKRETATLKCYPIPRHDTVYWYQQGPGQDPQFLISFYEKMQSDKGSIPDRFSAQQFSDYHSELNMSSLELGDSALYFCASSPLLADYEQYFGPGTRLTVT.

The rearrangement links TRBV6-2 or TRBV6-3 to TRBJ2-1; TRBD2 aligns across 7 bases. The CDR3 has 15 residues. Unmatched junction bases numbered 8, after V lost 5 bases and J lost 4 bases. Germline V CDR1 and CDR2: MNHEY, SVGEGT. Here the CDR3 reads CASSPGREQYNEQFF. CDR3 in DNA: TGTGCCAGCAGTCCCGGGCGGGAGCAATACAATGAGCAGTTCTTC.